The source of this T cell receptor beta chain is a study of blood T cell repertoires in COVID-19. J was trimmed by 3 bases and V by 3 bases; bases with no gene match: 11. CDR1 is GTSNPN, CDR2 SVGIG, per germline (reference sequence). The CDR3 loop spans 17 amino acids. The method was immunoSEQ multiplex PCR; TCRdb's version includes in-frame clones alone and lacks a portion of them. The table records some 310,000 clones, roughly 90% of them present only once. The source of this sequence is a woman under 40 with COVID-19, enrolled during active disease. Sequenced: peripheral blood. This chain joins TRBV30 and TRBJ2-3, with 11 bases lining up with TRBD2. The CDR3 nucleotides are TGTGCCTGGAGCCCCCGTCGACTAGCGGGAAGGACAGATACGCAGTATTTT. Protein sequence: CAWSPRRLAGRTDTQYF. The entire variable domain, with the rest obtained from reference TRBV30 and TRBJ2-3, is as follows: SQTIHQWPATLVQPVGSPLSLECTVEGTSNPNLYWYRQAAGRGLQLLFYSVGIGQISSEVPQNLSASRPQDRQFILSSKKLLLSDSGFYLCAWSPRRLAGRTDTQYFGPGTRLTVL.